This T cell receptor beta chain was sequenced during a study of cytomegalovirus exposure and HLA in healthy donors (dated by TCRdb to 2015 to 2018). At the level of the whole study: An earlier analysis of approximately 640 of the donors reported approximately 270 Gb of sequence data and 100 million to 140 million unique TCR beta sequences from 150 million to 200 million T cells. Approximately 300 gigabases of sequencing data and tens of millions of unique TCR sequences were included in an early release covering 550 to 800 HLA-typed donors. To predict cytomegalovirus infection status, the study combined high-throughput TCR immunosequencing, statistical association of individual TCRs with disease status, and machine learning. On average, roughly 200,000 unique TCR beta nucleotide sequences were sequenced per donor among some 420 genotyped donors of the cohort, with roughly 19% of those sequences being non-productive. In an earlier analysis of 500 to 650 of the donors, high-throughput TCR beta sequencing was used to judge whether each TCR beta V gene segment behaved as functional or pseudogenic. A later genetic analysis took genome-wide SNP genotypes for about three fifths of the 666 donors and used that subset as a discovery cohort. Donor age, sex, ethnicity and CMV serostatus were compiled together with the repertoire data. To study patterns of TCR occurrence, a later analysis re-analyzed previously published TCR beta repertoires from 700 or so donors and added high-resolution HLA genotyping. Class I and class II HLA loci were covered by the typing at four-digit resolution. In the later analysis, no new phenotypic data were used to find candidate immune exposures; instead, reliance was placed on TCR beta sequences and their occurrence across donors. The genetic ancestry cluster associated with self-reported Caucasian donors included over 80% of the 398 genotyped donors. The study aimed to test whether cataloging public T cell receptors could reveal signatures of past pathogen exposure. The T cell repertoires of some 670 subjects were profiled by immunosequencing and related to cytomegalovirus serostatus. In addition to the first cohort of 650 to 750 subjects, a separate validation cohort of under 150 different subjects was used. Typing coverage varied by locus: roughly 629-630 donors for A, B, C, DRB1 and DQB1; around 560 for DQA1; more than 600 for DPA1; 400 to 480 for DPB1. Four or five DR-DQ haplotypes were handled as single units for association and clustering, since linkage in the cohort was strong. Every discovery cohort repertoire had been produced on one sequencing platform. Paper-wide results and their limitations: In this cohort, only TCR beta chains were sequenced, and detectable features were limited by the absence of alpha or paired-chain data. Linkage disequilibrium might explain the correlated functional status among segregating V segments, but an unknown experimental factor could not be excluded. According to a later genetic analysis, donors in an Asian-associated ancestry cluster had fewer N-insertions in productive TCRs than the approximately 630-donor mean. In a later analysis, around 17,000 TCR beta sequences were associated with specific HLA alleles at a false discovery rate of 0.05. An earlier analysis of some 560 of the donors showed that most TCR beta V segments appeared in productive rearrangements either about 87% or about 30% of the time, which broadly matched IMGT annotations. Strong co-occurrence of HLA alleles, especially DR and DQ, made assigning TCR associations to individual alleles difficult. According to a later analysis, TCR association rates differed among HLA loci, with DRB1 alleles showing the most associated TCRs and HLA-C alleles showing the fewest. The earlier analysis of approximately 560 of the donors excluded some 16 rarely observed V segments, including chromosome 9 orphons, because counts were too low. The 87-base-pair reads could not distinguish some IMGT-functional V segments, including TRBV6-2 and TRBV6-3, so those segments were excluded. V-gene and J-gene trimming of TCR beta chains was associated with a missense DCLRE1C variant in a later genetic analysis, and the association was replicated in an independent cohort. Presence/absence analyses assumed roughly uniform sequencing depth across donors, an assumption that may not hold. The authors suggested that the approach could potentially be extended to other disease states and immunological phenotypes. In a later analysis, HLA-associated TCR beta chains were found to be more clonally expanded and to have lower generation probabilities than equally common non-associated chains. In both the original and validation cohorts, the classifier was reported to diagnose cytomegalovirus status with high specificity and sensitivity. The only immune exposure information available for the cohort was CMV serostatus. According to a later analysis, parvovirus B19, influenza, CMV and Epstein-Barr virus appeared linked to several top co-occurrence clusters. A cluster of highly shared sequence variants was judged likely to be a technical artifact of the sequencing pipeline. Because some donors lacked HLA typing at each locus, the association tests relied only on the typed subset. The study gave a list of 150 to 200 TCR beta chains associated with cytomegalovirus. Most CMV-associated TCR beta chains appeared to be HLA-restricted in a later analysis, and the HLA associations seemed to be driven largely by CMV exposure. While some public TCRs were present in many individuals, most TCR sequences turned up only very rarely across donors. A further reported finding was that TCR beta sequences accurately predicted the HLA-A and HLA-B alleles for most subjects in the first cohort. Three of the identified cytomegalovirus-associated TCR beta chains were confirmed in vitro to be specific for cytomegalovirus antigens.

The cohort was made up of approximately 670 healthy bone marrow donors. At the time of sampling, all cohort members were nominally healthy, though unrecorded immune exposures were likely present. The donor tested CMV seronegative, placing the donor among the 350 or so seronegative members of the cohort. A peripheral blood sample was collected from each donor, and TCR beta sequencing was performed on peripheral blood mononuclear cells. The Qiagen DNeasy Blood Extraction Kit was used to extract genomic DNA from the blood cell samples. Measured from the cysteine to the phenylalanine, the CDR3 is 13 residues long. Only the CDR3 DNA is retained, 39 bases long and in frame from the first base. The germline V gene sets CDR1 to SGHAT and CDR2 to FQNNGV. V drops 4 bases and J drops 2 bases, leaving 8 bases in between. About this clone itself: Its antigen is not yet known. No clone much larger than this one lies a single base away; base qualities are absent.

The library was made by the immunoSEQ multiplex PCR assay. A mixture of 60 forward primers for TCR Vbeta segments and 13 reverse primers for TCR Jbeta segments was used in the multiplex PCR. The CDR3 region of rearranged TCR beta genes was amplified from genomic DNA with a multiplex PCR assay. The Illumina HiSeq System was used to sequence the amplified TCR beta libraries as 87-base-pair reads. In the authors' own workflow: A later analysis tallied roughly 78 million unique TCR beta chains across the approximately 670 repertoires, and approximately 12 million of those chains were shared by two or more donors. Raw reads were error-corrected and collapsed into unique sequences with a nearest-neighbor algorithm that merged closely related sequences to remove PCR and sequencing errors. Alignment of CDR3 sequences to IMGT reference sequences was used to assign V, D and J gene segments. For a sequence to be retained, a match of at least six nucleotides was required to both a V gene segment and a J gene segment. A rearrangement counted as productive if the CDR3 had no stop codons and remained in frame with V and J, and every other rearrangement counted as non-productive. CDR3 was defined by IMGT convention, running from the second conserved V-encoded cysteine to the conserved J-encoded phenylalanine. The earlier analysis of about 610 of the donors excluded any sequence lacking an unambiguous match to a single V gene segment. In an earlier analysis of a few hundred of the donors, a V segment was called functional when productive rearrangements were above 56.7%, and segregating when the standard deviation between donors exceeded 5%. A statistical classification framework was built to diagnose cytomegalovirus status from the catalog of TCR beta chain sequences. In a later analysis, V and J genes were assigned by comparing TCR nucleotide sequences against IMGT/GENE-DB human TR gene sequences. Using the TCRdist pipeline, a later analysis assigned CDR3 sequences along with most-parsimonious VDJ recombination scenarios. A later analysis defined each TCR beta chain by its CDR3 amino acid sequence plus V-gene family, and excluded reads lacking a unique V-gene family. In a later analysis, 500 to 650 highly shared, low-generation-probability nucleotide sequences were removed to address suspected cross-contamination and a sequencing artifact. For each public chain, a later analysis derived a clonal expansion index from normalized ranks of inferred template counts within each repertoire. In a later analysis, generation probabilities were computed using a VDJ recombination model fitted to out-of-frame rearrangements, and the results were checked against IGoR. In a later analysis, TCR-TCR, TCR-HLA and TCR-CMV co-occurrence was scored with hypergeometric tests, and a repertoire-size bias correction was applied to TCR pairs. False discovery rates were estimated in a later analysis by permuting HLA or CMV assignments 20 times. In a later analysis, co-occurring TCRs were grouped with DBSCAN, and TCRdist sequence similarity was added when clustering was performed within HLA-allele-positive subsets. Co-occurrence clustering excluded repertoires with fewer than 30,000 or more than 120,000 public chains, plus five with anomalous nucleotide sharing. In TCRdb, the immuneACCESS table is reduced to in-frame sequences with V and J assigned. These tables do not hold every clone; where another copy was compared, an unresolved V gene accounts for under half, and the others remain unexplained. V and J calls and clone size are those listed in that table; D and trimming were worked out from the DNA. This sample is represented by 90,000 to 100,000 clones; over 60% of them were singletons. Roughly 8% of the sample comes from the top ten.

The clonotype originates from a female donor in good health and CMV-seronegative. The rearrangement joined TRBV11-2 to TRBJ2-5; the D segment cannot be called with confidence. The sequenced sample consisted of PBMCs. The nucleotide sequence reads as follows: TGTGCCAGCAGCTATATACAACAAGAGACCCAGTACTTC. It is translated as CASSYIQQETQYF.